The clone carrying this T cell receptor beta chain was observed a handful of times. As yet, its antigen is unknown. Alongside a J-beta primer mix, a sample-barcoded 5' primer served in a second PCR lasting 7 to 11 cycles. Using its own MiXCR run on the 5' RACE reads, TCRdb lists one record per CDR3 protein. The sample has fewer than 2,000,000 distinct CDR3 sequences, around 42% seen once. This CDR3 spans 18 amino acids. The germline V gene has CDR1 LGHNA and CDR2 YSLEER. V lost 4 bases to trimming and J lost 4 bases; unmatched junction nucleotides: 16. The sample comes from a study of blood T cells in healthy people across ages. Findings and limits, study-wide: Per million T cells, the diversity of TCR beta decreased roughly linearly as age advanced. Investigators viewed diversity estimates from one million T cells as underestimates, the study reported.

There were at least 6 micrograms of total RNA extracted from every sample. This sequence originates from a human donor in good health. V gene TRBV4-3 combines with J gene TRBJ2-1; 7 nucleotides align to TRBD2. The sequenced sample was blood. The CDR3 nucleotides read TGCGCCAGCAGCCGGGCATCATCCGGGGGGAGGATTTACAATGAGCAGTTCTTC. Translating gives CASSRASSGGRIYNEQFF.